This T cell receptor beta chain came from a study of molecular identifiers for immune sequencing clone quantification. Findings of the study overall: Naive cells had under 1% of molecules in clones above 20 RNA copies, effectors over 99%. In cases of identical TCR molecules sharing a barcode, highly expanded clone sizes could be underestimated.

The V and J ends lost 5 bases and 6 bases, in that order; junction bases with no gene match: 9. The CDR3 consists of 16 residues. The germline gives CDR1 SGHAT, CDR2 FQNNGV. Comments on this clonotype: What it binds is unknown.

Preparation methods for the bulk TCR libraries were those previously described, with listed TCR primers. Each CDR3 protein gets one entry after TCRdb re-called the PCR reads with MiXCR. The sample gives roughly 630,000 distinct CDR3 sequences, about 25% of which show up once; approximately 0.75% is in the top ten. The source of this sequence is a human donor in good health. Some libraries in this study had Jurkat cell RNA spiked in. The specimen sequenced was naive CD8+ T cells from blood, with Jurkat cell RNA spiked in. The sample's subset: FACS-sorted CD8+CD4-CCR7+CD45RA+ naive T cells. V is TRBV11-2 and J is TRBJ2-3, with TRBD2 identical over 12 bases. The CDR3 region is CASSMWTSGEGDTQYF. The CDR3 DNA reads TGTGCCAGCAGCATGTGGACTAGCGGGGAAGGGGATACGCAGTATTTT.